Below are 27 T cell receptor beta chains sequenced from a single sample in a study of long-term antiretroviral therapy in people with HIV (dated by TCRdb to between 2021 and 2022). The immunoSEQ hsTCRB v3.0 assay was used at survey level resolution to sequence the TRB variable region. What TCRdb holds here is the immuneACCESS table cut down to in-frame rearrangements. Part of the clones is not present; checked against another copy, under half of the missing clones reflect an unresolved V gene, and the others are unexplained. Within this sample are tens of thousands of clones, with approximately 91% of them counted one time only. Clones ranked in the top ten supply approximately 5.9% of the sample. The sequencing here drew on unsorted PBMCs, taken 0.6 years after starting antiretroviral therapy. All receptors derive from a man aged 60 to 69 with HIV.

The chain uses TRBV20-1 and TRBJ2-1, with D uncertain. CDR1 is DFQATT, CDR2 SNEGSKA, per germline (reference sequence). V was trimmed by 3 bases and J by 7 bases, leaving 7 bases between them. This CDR3 has 11 residues. CDR3 nucleotides: TGCAGTGCTAGCCCCGGGAATGAGCAGTTCTTC. Translated: CSASPGNEQFF.

This clone has just one count. J is TRBJ2-1 and V is TRBV5-1; 16 bases line up with TRBD2. Germline V gives CDR1 SGHRS, CDR2 YFSETQ. There are 18 residues in the CDR3. Trimming took 4 bases from V and 8 from J; bases not matched to a gene: 12. CDR3 sequence: CASSPGTSGGALVDEQFF. The CDR3 region has the DNA TGCGCCAGCAGCCCTGGGACTAGCGGGGGGGCCTTGGTTGATGAGCAGTTCTTC. Full variable domain (missing parts from reference TRBV5-1 and TRBJ2-1): KAGVTQTPRYLIKTRGQQVTLSCSPISGHRSVSWYQQTPGQGLQFLFEYFSETQRNKGNFPGRFSGRQFSNSRSEMNVSTLELGDSALYLCASSPGTSGGALVDEQFFGPGTRLTVL.

This chain joins TRBV25-1 and TRBJ1-2, with D possibly TRBD1 on 6 matching bases. Germline CDR1 reads MGHDK; CDR2 reads SYGVNS. Trimming removed 4 bases at V and 6 bases at J, with 9 bases between. CDR3 length: 12 residues. The DNA for the CDR3 is TGTGCCAGCAGTGTGGGGGCGAATGGCTACACCTTC. Amino acid sequence: CASSVGANGYTF.

The chain couples TRBV5-4 to TRBJ2-2; 7 bases map to TRBD2. The CDR3 spans 14 residues. J gave up 7 bases and V 2 bases, and 5 bases lay outside the gene matches. Germline V lookup: CDR1 SGHNT, CDR2 YYREEE (reference sequence). CDR3 sequence reads: CASSFPSGGGELFF. The CDR3 nucleotides read TGTGCCAGCAGCTTTCCTAGCGGAGGCGGGGAGCTGTTTTTT.

This rearrangement joins TRBV7-2 to TRBJ2-6; 7 nucleotides line up with TRBD2. The V gene's germline CDR1 is SGHTA and CDR2 FQGNSA. Germline trimming cut 4 bases from V and 4 bases from J; bases unmatched to any gene: 7. The CDR3 totals 16 residues. The CDR3 sequence is CASSYTAGAGANVLTF. CDR3 in DNA: TGTGCCAGCAGCTATACGGCGGGAGCCGGGGCCAACGTCCTGACTTTC.

The V and J genes are TRBV5-6 and TRBJ2-5; no clear D. Deletions cut 0 bases from V and 0 bases from J, with 12 bases between. The CDR3 covers 16 residues. CDR1 is SGHDT and CDR2 is YYEEEE in the germline V gene. CDR3 protein: CASSLASQEYQETQYF. In DNA, the CDR3 is TGTGCCAGCAGCTTGGCGAGCCAAGAGTACCAAGAGACCCAGTACTTC. The full variable domain, its missing parts supplied by reference TRBV5-6 and TRBJ2-5, is DAGVTQSPTHLIKTRGQQVTLRCSPKSGHDTVSWYQQALGQGPQFIFQYYEEEERQRGNFPDRFSGHQFPNYSSELNVNALLLGDSALYLCASSLASQEYQETQYFGPGTRLLVL.

The rearrangement joins TRBV5-1 to TRBJ2-2; D is undetermined. CDR3 size: 15 residues. V was clipped by 0 bases and J by 2 bases, with 8 bases between them. CDR1 is SGHRS, CDR2 YFSETQ, per germline. CDR3: CASSLGPPNTGELFF. In DNA form, the CDR3 reads TGCGCCAGCAGCTTGGGCCCCCCTAACACCGGGGAGCTGTTTTTT.

The chain has TRBV18 and TRBJ2-5; D may be TRBD1 (6 bases). Looked up from germline, CDR1 is KGHSH and CDR2 is LQKENI. V lost 3 bases and J 2 bases, leaving 7 bases between the germline ends. CDR3 length: 13 residues. The CDR3 DNA follows: TGTGCCAGCTCACCGGGACAACAAGAGACCCAGTACTTC. This encodes CASSPGQQETQYF. The full variable domain, with the rest looked up from reference TRBV18 and TRBJ2-5, is NAGVMQNPRHLVRRRGQEARLRCSPMKGHSHVYWYRQLPEEGLKFMVYLQKENIIDESGMPKERFSAEFPKEGPSILRIQQVVRGDSAAYFCASSPGQQETQYFGPGTRLLVL.

The V call is TRBV11-3, the J call TRBJ2-3; perhaps TRBD2 as D (6 bases). The CDR3 has 15 amino acids. The ends were cut back, 6 bases at V and 4 bases at J, with 17 bases in the middle. CDR1 is SGHNT and CDR2 is YENEEA in the germline V gene. The CDR3 loop is CASSSRDLGPDTQYF. DNA for the CDR3: TGTGCCAGCAGTTCGCGGGACCTCGGGCCAGATACGCAGTATTTT.

The chain employs TRBV30 and TRBJ2-7; possible D gene TRBD2, 7 bases. Germline assignment: CDR1 GTSNPN and CDR2 SVGIG (reference sequence). The CDR3 is 18 residues long. V was shortened by 0 bases and J by 1 base, with 22 bases between the two germline ends. The CDR3 coding sequence is TGTGCCTGGAGTGTACTAGGGGGGGGCGGGGGACCATCCTACGAGCAGTACTTC. This codes for CAWSVLGGGGGPSYEQYF.

The chain employs TRBV6-6 and TRBJ2-7; D is uncertain. With 8 bases removed from V and 1 base from J, the gap between germline ends came to 12 bases. The CDR3 sequence is 13 residues long. Germline V gene sequence: CDR1 MNHNY, CDR2 SVGAGI (reference sequence). The CDR3 DNA reads TGTGCCAGCCTGGAACCCCGATCCTACGAGCAGTACTTC. It codes for CASLEPRSYEQYF.

V and J are TRBV5-3 and TRBJ2-5; D is possibly TRBD1 (6 bases). TRBV5-3 has ORF status, its function being uncertain. This CDR3 region has 15 residues. Trimming stripped 1 base from V and 2 bases from J, with 12 bases between. DNA for the CDR3: TGTGCCAGAAGCTTGTCAAGCGACAGGCAAGAGACCCAGTACTTC. It yields the protein CARSLSSDRQETQYF.

This chain links TRBV6-1 with TRBJ2-7, with 9 bases identical to TRBD1. This CDR3 comprises 16 residues. Trimming cost V 4 bases and J 5 bases; bases outside gene matches: 12. Germline CDR1 and CDR2: MNHNS and SASEGT. CDR3 in DNA: TGTGCCAGCAGTGCCAGGGGACAGGGAATATCAAACGAGCAGTACTTC. Protein product: CASSARGQGISNEQYF.

J is TRBJ1-6 and V is TRBV27; D unclear. V lost 8 bases and J lost 3, with 8 bases in between. The CDR3 spans 13 residues. Germline V lookup: CDR1 MNHEY, CDR2 SMNVEV (reference sequence). In DNA, the CDR3 is TGTGCCAGCGCGAGGGACTATAATTCACCCCTCCACTTT. This codes for CASARDYNSPLHF.

The V and J genes are TRBV2 and TRBJ1-1; D is ambiguous. The V end lost 11 bases, the J end lost 3 bases, and 16 bases lay between the germline ends. Germline V CDR1 and CDR2: SNHLY, FYNNEI. The CDR3 spans 13 residues. Here the CDR3 reads CASEVSLYTEAFF. The DNA of the CDR3 is TGTGCCTCCGAAGTCAGCCTCTACACTGAAGCTTTCTTT.

V is TRBV19 and J is TRBJ2-7; D might be TRBD1 (7 bases). V lost 8 bases to trimming and J lost 0 bases, with 20 bases between them. Germline V gene sequence: CDR1 LNHDA, CDR2 SQIVND (reference sequence). The CDR3 is made up of 16 amino acids. The CDR3 DNA is TGTGCCAGTGCCAACAGGGGAGGAAGGAGCTCCTACGAGCAGTACTTC. Translated: CASANRGGRSSYEQYF.

CDR3 bases: TGCGCCAGCAGCTTGTTGCCTAGTTCGTACGAGCAGTACTTC. This codes for CASSLLPSSYEQYF. The rearrangement links TRBV5-1 to TRBJ2-7; D call uncertain. The CDR3 is 14 residues long. Germline V lookup: CDR1 SGHRS, CDR2 YFSETQ. V lost 1 base and J 4 bases, leaving 12 bases between the germline ends. The variable domain in full, with the rest retrieved from reference TRBV5-1 and TRBJ2-7, is KAGVTQTPRYLIKTRGQQVTLSCSPISGHRSVSWYQQTPGQGLQFLFEYFSETQRNKGNFPGRFSGRQFSNSRSEMNVSTLELGDSALYLCASSLLPSSYEQYFGPGTRLTVT.

The chain uses TRBV18 and TRBJ1-1, with D possibly being TRBD1 (6 bases). There are 16 residues in the CDR3. V was clipped by 3 bases and J by 1 base, with 15 bases between them. CDR1 and CDR2 (germline): KGHSH, LQKENI. The CDR3 DNA is TGTGCCAGCTCACCCCCGGGGGGGCGCGCGAACACTGAAGCTTTCTTT. Protein: CASSPPGGRANTEAFF.

The CDR3 sequence is CAISDAGLGANVLTF. Written as DNA, the CDR3 is TGTGCCATCAGTGATGCCGGGCTCGGGGCCAACGTCCTGACTTTC. The chain carries TRBV10-3 and TRBJ2-6; D is ambiguous. Germline-derived CDR1 and CDR2 are ENHRY and SYGVKD. The CDR3 sequence is 15 residues long. The V gene lost 3 bases and the J gene lost 4 bases, with 10 bases spanning the gap.

This sequence joins TRBV11-2 and TRBJ1-2, with 7 bases aligning to TRBD1. The CDR3 extends over 15 amino acids. V lost 1 base to trimming and J lost 8 bases; unmatched junction nucleotides: 10. Germline V gene sequence: CDR1 SGHAT, CDR2 FQNNGV. CDR3 DNA sequence: TGTGCCAGCAGCTTAGGGCCAGGGGGGATGTGGGGCTACACCTTC. Residues: CASSLGPGGMWGYTF.

The V and J genes are TRBV18 and TRBJ2-7; 11 positions match TRBD2. The CDR3 is made up of 15 amino acids. Germline values: CDR1 KGHSH, CDR2 LQKENI. J lost 0 bases, V lost 3 bases, and 1 base had no gene match. The chain's CDR3 is CASSPLAGGSYEQYF. DNA for the CDR3: TGTGCCAGCTCACCCCTAGCGGGGGGCTCCTACGAGCAGTACTTC.

The CDR3 is CASSWGQSSSYNEQFF. The CDR3 DNA reads as TGCGCCAGCAGCTGGGGACAGTCAAGCTCCTACAATGAGCAGTTCTTC. The chain employs TRBV5-1 and TRBJ2-1; 7 bases map to TRBD1. Germline CDR1 SGHRS, CDR2 YFSETQ. The V and J ends lost 3 bases and 0 bases, in that order; junction bases with no gene match: 6. This CDR3 spans 16 amino acids.

The rearrangement links TRBV4-2 to TRBJ1-5, with a weak D call TRBD1 (5 bases). The CDR3 covers 15 residues. Germline V gene sequence: CDR1 LGHNA, CDR2 YNFKEQ. V gave up 3 bases and J gave up 6 bases, with 15 bases separating them. The DNA of the CDR3 is TGTGCCAGCAGCCAGGGGAGCAGGGAGGGTCAGCCCCAGCATTTT. It specifies CASSQGSREGQPQHF.

This rearrangement joins TRBV7-2 to TRBJ2-7; 7 bases match TRBD2. This CDR3 region has 14 residues. Germline V gene sequence: CDR1 SGHTA, CDR2 FQGNSA. The V gene end was trimmed by 2 bases and the J gene end by 6 bases; junction bases not matched to a gene: 7. DNA for the CDR3: TGTGCCAGCAGCTTAATGTGGGGGGGAGGCGAGCAGTACTTC. Translated: CASSLMWGGGEQYF.

The gene calls are TRBV18 and TRBJ1-1; no clear D gene. V lost 2 bases and J lost 2, with 6 bases in between. Germline V gives CDR1 KGHSH, CDR2 LQKENI. The CDR3 sequence is 13 residues long. CDR3 in amino acids: CASSPGVNTEAFF. CDR3 bases: TGTGCCAGCTCACCAGGGGTTAACACTGAAGCTTTCTTT. Full variable domain (remainder filled in from reference TRBV18 and TRBJ1-1): NAGVMQNPRHLVRRRGQEARLRCSPMKGHSHVYWYRQLPEEGLKFMVYLQKENIIDESGMPKERFSAEFPKEGPSILRIQQVVRGDSAAYFCASSPGVNTEAFFGQGTRLTVV.

The chain is built from TRBV5-1 and TRBJ1-4; D is possibly TRBD1 (5 bases). V lost 0 bases and J lost 8, with 14 bases in between. CDR1 SGHRS and CDR2 YFSETQ come from the germline V gene. This CDR3 spans 15 amino acids. The chain's CDR3 is CASSLVSGTGEKLFF. The DNA of the CDR3 is TGCGCCAGCAGCTTGGTTTCTGGGACTGGAGAAAAACTGTTTTTT.

This chain joins TRBV27 and TRBJ2-6, with 8 bases fitting TRBD1. The CDR3 has 18 amino acids. CDR1 and CDR2 (germline): MNHEY, SMNVEV (reference sequence). V lost 2 bases and J lost 2; bases outside the gene matches: 8. DNA of the CDR3: TGTGCCAGCAGTTTAATAGGACAGGGTACAACTGGGGCCAACGTCCTGACTTTC. Its translation: CASSLIGQGTTGANVLTF.